This passage covers 10 T cell receptor beta chains from one sample sequenced in a study of T cell responses to AZD1222 COVID-19 vaccine. Sequencing was performed with immunoSEQ multiplex PCR; in TCRdb, only in-frame clones are kept and a portion is missing. This table has about 140,000 clones, about 93% appearing once. This material consisted of peripheral blood, taken on day 0 of AZD1222 vaccination. The origin of the receptors is an adult in good health.

J is TRBJ1-5 and V is TRBV27, with TRBD1 matching 7 bases. Germline CDR1 reads MNHEY; CDR2 reads SMNVEV (reference sequence). V gave up 4 bases and J gave up 2 bases; unmatched junction bases: 11. The CDR3 runs 17 residues. CDR3: CASSSTGAPLGNQPQHF. CDR3 DNA: TGTGCCAGCAGTTCTACAGGGGCCCCATTAGGCAATCAGCCCCAGCATTTT.

This rearrangement joins TRBV28 to TRBJ1-4; 11 nucleotides align to TRBD1. V was pared by 1 base and J by 8 bases, with 3 bases of the junction left unmatched. Germline V gives CDR1 MDHEN, CDR2 SYDVKM. The length of the CDR3 is 15 residues. CDR3 DNA sequence: TGTGCCAGCAGTTTATCCAGGACAGGGGGCGAAAAACTGTTTTTT. Amino acid sequence: CASSLSRTGGEKLFF.

This chain joins TRBV11-2 and TRBJ2-7, with D possibly TRBD1 on 5 matching bases. The CDR3 sequence is 11 residues long. The V and J ends lost 5 bases and 6 bases respectively, with 8 bases between them. Germline CDR1 SGHAT, CDR2 FQNNGV. CDR3 in DNA: TGTGCCAGCAGCACGACAGTCGAGCAGTACTTC. Protein: CASSTTVEQYF.

The chain combines TRBV6-5 with TRBJ1-2; D is possibly TRBD1 (5 bases). V was trimmed by 6 bases and J by 8 bases, leaving 13 bases between them. The germline gives CDR1 MNHEY, CDR2 SVGAGI. CDR3 length equals 12 residues. Written as DNA, the CDR3 is TGTGCCAGCAGCCCCGGGACCCGAGGCTACACCTTC. This codes for CASSPGTRGYTF.

The rearrangement uses TRBV30 and TRBJ1-4; possible D gene TRBD1, 5 bases. Germline V CDR1 and CDR2: GTSNPN, SVGIG (reference sequence). This CDR3 has 15 amino acids. Trimming removed 0 bases at V and 6 bases at J, with 14 bases between. CDR3 nucleotides: TGTGCCTGGAGTGTCCCTGCGGGGGGAGATGAAAAACTGTTTTTT. Residues: CAWSVPAGGDEKLFF.

The V gene is TRBV11-2, the J gene TRBJ2-7; D remains ambiguous. V was pared by 0 bases and J by 5 bases, with 14 bases between. The CDR3 covers 15 residues. Germline V gene data show CDR1 as SGHAT and CDR2 as FQNNGV. CDR3 protein: CASSLDHSAYHEQYF. The CDR3 DNA sequence: TGTGCCAGCAGCTTAGATCACTCAGCTTACCACGAGCAGTACTTC. Together with reference TRBV11-2 and TRBJ2-7, the CDR3 gives the full variable domain: EAGVAQSPRYKIIEKRQSVAFWCNPISGHATLYWYQQILGQGPKLLIQFQNNGVVDDSQLPKDRFSAERLKGVDSTLKIQPAKLEDSAVYLCASSLDHSAYHEQYFGPGTRLTVT.

The J gene is TRBJ1-5, the V gene TRBV19, with 9 bases identical to TRBD1. The CDR3 totals 15 residues. Looked up from germline, CDR1 is LNHDA and CDR2 is SQIVND (reference sequence). Trimming at V came to 7 bases and at J to 2 bases, leaving 6 bases not matched to a gene. Here the CDR3 reads CASTRTGDRNQPQHF. In DNA, the CDR3 is TGTGCCAGTACTCGGACAGGGGATCGCAATCAGCCCCAGCATTTT.

The chain has TRBV18 and TRBJ2-7, with 7 bases aligning to TRBD1. This CDR3 region has 16 residues. The germline V gene has CDR1 KGHSH and CDR2 LQKENI. J gave up 6 bases and V 4 bases, and 15 bases lay outside the gene matches. The CDR3 DNA is TGTGCCAGCTCACTACTGGGTCAGGGGGAGAGGTTCGAGCAGTACTTC. Protein: CASSLLGQGERFEQYF.

The chain carries TRBV9 and TRBJ1-1, with TRBD1 identical over 7 bases. This CDR3 comprises 13 residues. Germline loops: CDR1 SGDLS, CDR2 YYNGEE. Germline trimming cut 3 bases from V and 5 bases from J; bases unmatched to any gene: 4. The CDR3 loop reads CASSATGDTEAFF. The CDR3 coding sequence is TGTGCCAGCAGCGCCACAGGGGATACTGAAGCTTTCTTT.

The chain employs TRBV18 and TRBJ1-6, with 10 bases identical to TRBD1. V trimming: 2 bases; J trimming: 9 bases; junction bases outside the gene matches: 4. In germline, CDR1 is KGHSH, CDR2 LQKENI. The CDR3 has 15 amino acids. The CDR3 DNA reads as TGTGCCAGCTCACCAGGACAGGGGGGAGGTTCACCCCTCCACTTT. This codes for CASSPGQGGGSPLHF.